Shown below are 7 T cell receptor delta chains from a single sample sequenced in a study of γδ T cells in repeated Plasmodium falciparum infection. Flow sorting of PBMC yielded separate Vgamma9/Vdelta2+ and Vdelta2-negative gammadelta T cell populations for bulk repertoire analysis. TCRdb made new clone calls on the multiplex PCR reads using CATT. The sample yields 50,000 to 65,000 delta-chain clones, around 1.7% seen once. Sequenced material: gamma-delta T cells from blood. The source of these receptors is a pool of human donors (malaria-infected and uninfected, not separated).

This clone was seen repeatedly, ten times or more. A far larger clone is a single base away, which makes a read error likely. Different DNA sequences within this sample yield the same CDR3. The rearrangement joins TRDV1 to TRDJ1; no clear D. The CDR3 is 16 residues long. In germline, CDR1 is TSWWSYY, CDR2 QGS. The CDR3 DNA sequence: TGTGCTCTTGGGGAACCGAGATGGACAAACACTGATAAACTCATCTTT. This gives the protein CALGEPRWTNTDKLIF.

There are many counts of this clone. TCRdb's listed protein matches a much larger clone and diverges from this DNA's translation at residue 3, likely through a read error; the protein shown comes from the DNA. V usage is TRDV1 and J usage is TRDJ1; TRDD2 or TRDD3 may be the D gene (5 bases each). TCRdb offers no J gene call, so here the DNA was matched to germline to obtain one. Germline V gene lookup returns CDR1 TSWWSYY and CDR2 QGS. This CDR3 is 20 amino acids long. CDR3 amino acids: CAPGFLLPYEWRGYSDKLIF. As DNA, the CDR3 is TGTGCTCCTGGGTTCCTTCTCCCCTACGAATGGAGAGGATATTCCGACAAACTCATCTTT.

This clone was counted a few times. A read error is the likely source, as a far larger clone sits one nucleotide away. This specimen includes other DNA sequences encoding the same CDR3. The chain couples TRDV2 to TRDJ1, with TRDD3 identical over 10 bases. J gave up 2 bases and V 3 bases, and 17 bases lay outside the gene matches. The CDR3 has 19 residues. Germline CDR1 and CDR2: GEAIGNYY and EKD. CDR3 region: CACDAATGGYGGYTDKLIF. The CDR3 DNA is TGTGCCTGTGACGCCGCTACCGGGGGATACGGGGGGTATACCGATAAACTCATCTTT.

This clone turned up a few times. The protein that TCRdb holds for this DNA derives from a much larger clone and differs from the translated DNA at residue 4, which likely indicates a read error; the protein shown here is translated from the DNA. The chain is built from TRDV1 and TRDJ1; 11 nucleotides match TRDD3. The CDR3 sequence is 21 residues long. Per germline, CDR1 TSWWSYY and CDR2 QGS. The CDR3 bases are TGTGCTCTTAGGGAACCTGTGCCCCACTGGGGGATAATGCGCAACACCGATAAACTCATCTTT. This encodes CALREPVPHWGIMRNTDKLIF.

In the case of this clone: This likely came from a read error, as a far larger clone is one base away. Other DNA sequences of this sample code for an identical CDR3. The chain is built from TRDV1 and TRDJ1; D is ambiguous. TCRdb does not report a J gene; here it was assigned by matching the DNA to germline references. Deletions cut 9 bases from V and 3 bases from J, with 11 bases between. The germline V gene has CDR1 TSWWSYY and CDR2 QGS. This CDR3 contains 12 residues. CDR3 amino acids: CALGVGADKLIF. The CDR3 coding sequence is TGTGCTCTGGGAGTCGGCGCCGATAAACTCATCTTT.

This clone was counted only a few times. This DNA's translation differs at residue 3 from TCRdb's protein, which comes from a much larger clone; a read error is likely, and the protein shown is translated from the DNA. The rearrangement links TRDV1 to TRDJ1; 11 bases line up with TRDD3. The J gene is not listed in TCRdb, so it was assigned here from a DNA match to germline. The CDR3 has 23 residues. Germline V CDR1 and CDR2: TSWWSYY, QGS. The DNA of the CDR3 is TGTGCTATTGGGGCCCGAATCCCCCGACTACGTACCCTCTTCTGGGGGATACTCGATAAACTCATCTTT. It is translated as CAIGARIPRLRTLFWGILDKLIF.

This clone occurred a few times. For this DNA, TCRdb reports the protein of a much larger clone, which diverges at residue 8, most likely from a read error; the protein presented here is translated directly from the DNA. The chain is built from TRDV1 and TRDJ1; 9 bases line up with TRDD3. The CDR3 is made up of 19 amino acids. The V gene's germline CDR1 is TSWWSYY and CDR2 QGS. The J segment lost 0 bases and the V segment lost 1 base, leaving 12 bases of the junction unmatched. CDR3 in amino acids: CALGEPKLLGDGNTDKLIF. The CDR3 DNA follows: TGTGCTCTTGGGGAACCTAAACTCCTGGGGGATGGGAACACCGATAAACTCATCTTT.